This T cell receptor beta chain comes out of a study of graft-versus-host responses after intestinal transplantation. Regarding the study as a whole: Within allografts, high graft-versus-host to host-versus-graft clonal ratios were seen among patients with graft-donor T cell macrochimerism.

The CDR3 extends over 13 amino acids. Per germline, CDR1 MNHEY and CDR2 SMNVEV (reference sequence). The germline V and J ends were trimmed by 5 bases and 7 bases, with 12 bases remaining between them. Regarding this clone: Antigen: not known.

Method: immunoSEQ multiplex PCR; TCRdb's copy keeps in-frame clones and lacks some. This sample has about 70,000 clones, with nearly 90% found just once. This receptor was identified in a human donor who was the organ donor for an intestinal transplant. V gene TRBV27 combines with J gene TRBJ2-1, with D possibly being TRBD1 (5 bases). Here the sequenced sample was unstimulated CD8+ T cells sorted from spleen or lymph node cells, taken before transplant. CDR3 in DNA: TGTGCCAGCAGTCCAAACCGACAGAATGAGCAGTTCTTC. Translating gives CASSPNRQNEQFF.